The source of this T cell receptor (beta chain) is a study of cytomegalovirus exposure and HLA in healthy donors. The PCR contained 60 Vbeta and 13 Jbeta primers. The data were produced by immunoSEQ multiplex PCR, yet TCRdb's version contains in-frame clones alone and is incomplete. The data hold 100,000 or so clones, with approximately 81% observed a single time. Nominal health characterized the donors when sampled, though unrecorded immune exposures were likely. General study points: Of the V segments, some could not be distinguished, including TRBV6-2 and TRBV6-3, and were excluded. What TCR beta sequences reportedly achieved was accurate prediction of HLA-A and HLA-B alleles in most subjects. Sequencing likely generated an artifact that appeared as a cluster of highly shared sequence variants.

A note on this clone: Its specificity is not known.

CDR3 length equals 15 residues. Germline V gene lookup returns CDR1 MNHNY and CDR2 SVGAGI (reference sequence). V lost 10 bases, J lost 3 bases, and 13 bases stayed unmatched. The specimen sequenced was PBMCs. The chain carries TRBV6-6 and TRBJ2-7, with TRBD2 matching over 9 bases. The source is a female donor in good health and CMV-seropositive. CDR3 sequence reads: CAIPVVAGEIYEQYF. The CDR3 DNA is TGTGCCATCCCCGTCGTAGCGGGAGAAATCTACGAGCAGTACTTC.